Listed below are T cell receptor beta chains from one sample, sequenced in a study of blood T cell repertoires in COVID-19. Repertoires were generated with immunoSEQ multiplex PCR, while TCRdb's copy carries only in-frame clones and drops some. The sample has over 250,000 clones, 85% to 90% seen once. The specimen sequenced was peripheral blood. All receptors come from a woman aged 45-65 years with COVID-19, enrolled during active disease. Both conserved end residues are trimmed from each CDR3. The D gene is left open where the match is weak.

D | J | V | CDR3
TRBD2 | TRBJ2-7 | TRBV29-1 | SVYLSSGNEQY
TRBD1 | TRBJ2-6 | TRBV3-1/TRBV3-2 | ASTQLLGQGTSGANVLT
TRBD1 | TRBJ2-7 | TRBV6-5 | ASSYSSIGGVYEQY
TRBD2 | TRBJ2-7 | TRBV7-2 | ASSLRTSGRPDYEQY
- | TRBJ1-1 | TRBV4-1 | ASSQENRVNTEAF
- | TRBJ1-5 | TRBV19 | ASRQYVYQPQH
- | TRBJ2-3 | TRBV4-2 | ASSQRTNTDTQY
- | TRBJ1-1 | TRBV30 | AWSGLGTPNTEAF
- | TRBJ2-7 | TRBV18 | ASSPLDRGGDEQY
TRBD1 | TRBJ1-2 | TRBV2 | ASSVRDRTEGGYT
TRBD1 | TRBJ2-1 | TRBV6-5 | ASSSMTGSNEQF
- | TRBJ2-2 | TRBV4-1 | ASSSGGPGTGELF
- | TRBJ2-1 | TRBV19 | ASSPFRGGQGGYNEQF
TRBD1 | TRBJ1-2 | TRBV5-5 | ASSSPTGGNYGYT
- | TRBJ2-5 | TRBV18 | ASSSEETQY
- | TRBJ1-3 | TRBV29-1 | SVGGLGSGNTIY
- | TRBJ2-1 | TRBV6-1 | ASSEDHYRSSYNEQF
- | TRBJ2-7 | TRBV27 | ASRLQGGSYEQY
- | TRBJ1-1 | TRBV18 | ASSAQVENTEAF
TRBD2 | TRBJ2-3 | TRBV11-3 | ASSFWQGLAASTDTQY
TRBD1 | TRBJ1-2 | TRBV24-1 | ATSDLRGTEYGYT
- | TRBJ1-4 | TRBV2 | ASSDEVVLTNEKLF
- | TRBJ1-2 | TRBV5-4 | ASSLQVDRIDGYT
- | TRBJ2-7 | TRBV11-1 | ASSPRRRAGSYEQY
- | TRBJ1-1 | TRBV9 | ASSTTQVYTEAF
- | TRBJ1-2 | TRBV5-5 | ASSLSGNYGYT
- | TRBJ2-2 | TRBV9 | ASSPSVFAEPNTGELF
- | TRBJ1-1 | TRBV21-1 | ASHACRNMNTEAF
- | TRBJ2-2 | TRBV6-2/TRBV6-3 | ASSPARELF
TRBD1 | TRBJ2-7 | TRBV6-5 | ASSSGQGIHEQY
TRBD2 | TRBJ2-2 | TRBV11-3 | ASSLDSGRVTGELF
TRBD2 | TRBJ2-5 | TRBV4-1 | ASSGTSGTQETQY
- | TRBJ2-1 | TRBV6-5 | ASSRMVGEQF